This T cell receptor beta chain was retrieved from a study of shared clonotypes between healthy human individuals (dated by TCRdb to 2020 to 2021). Regarding the research as a whole: The cohort comprised a couple of women and a few men aged 18 to 49 years. To increase sequencing depth and limit assay-specific biases, different laboratories used diverse techniques to prepare libraries and sequence TCR repertoires. Blood TCR repertoires of a handful of healthy adults were deeply sequenced to estimate repertoire size and the extent of clonotype sharing between individuals. Per donor, three plates each were used for CD4 naive and CD4 memory, two for CD8 naive, and one for CD8 memory. Each donor's leukapheresis produced roughly between roughly 0.85 and 10 billion PBMCs. General study outcomes and caveats: Pairwise subsampling indicated that sequencing depth was expected to affect the degree of clonotype sharing among donors. Naive subsets generally had larger estimated clonotype richness than memory subsets. Rarefaction of sorted-subset datasets indicated incomplete sequencing despite the large sequencing depth. When a handful of donors were compared, the shared fraction of clonotypes was about 5% for naive CD4, less than 4% for naive CD8, 2.3% for memory CD4, and less than 0.45% for memory CD8. Sampling was restricted to blood, and TCR repertoires in tissue are likely to differ from TCR repertoires in blood. Because the study included only a small number of donors, the genetic and exposure-history diversity represented was limited. Compared with non-shared clonotypes, the clonotypes found in all four sorted-subset donors had higher generation probabilities.

A note on this clone: Its antigen has not been determined. Base qualities are not recorded, but no much larger clone differs from it by a single base.

Measured from the cysteine to the phenylalanine, the CDR3 is 15 residues long. Only CDR3 DNA is held: 45 bases, read in frame from base 1. V was cut back by 1 base and J by 0 bases, leaving a gap of 8 bases between them. The germline V gene encodes CDR1 SGHTS and CDR2 YDEGEE. The donors were healthy, HIV-negative adults who had no recently reported acute infections or vaccinations. Every donor was a Caucasian adult living in Nashville, Tennessee, USA. CD4+ T cells were enriched by magnetic negative selection; naive cells were then positively selected on CD45RA, and the negative fraction formed the memory subset. Blood was collected by leukapheresis, and PBMCs were isolated by Ficoll-Histopaque density gradient centrifugation and then cryopreserved in liquid nitrogen vapor phase. Purity and quantity of every magnetically sorted T cell population were checked by analytical flow cytometry. Genomic DNA was isolated from every sorted fraction and measured by UV absorbance on a Nanodrop 2000c.

TCR CDR3 regions were amplified from genomic DNA by multiplex PCR using the deep immunoSEQ assay. Extracted genomic DNA from each cell subset was spread evenly across all wells of several immunoSEQ 96-well plates, with each plate serving as a replicate. For sorted subsets, each replicate PCR was loaded with 200 ng genomic DNA, equivalent to approximately 33,000 T cell genomes. The purified libraries were quantified using a Qubit 3.0 fluorometer, sized with a Bioanalyzer 2100, and then quantified again using the KAPA Library Quantification kit. Each immunoSEQ 96-well plate was sequenced on its own single-read 150-cycle Illumina NextSeq 550 flow cell. On the study's bioinformatics: Because the immunoSEQ output held only junctional sequences and lacked quality scores, the filtering could not match the filtering applied to full-length reads. To assign V/J genes and CDR3, sequences were annotated using PyIR, a Python wrapper for IgBLAST v1.9, with IMGT germline references. Reads were removed for weak V/J assignments (E-value above 1e-6), missing CDR3, stop codons, out-of-frame junctions, or ambiguous translated residues. V3J clonotypes were defined by identical inferred V gene, J gene, and CDR3 amino acid sequence. The percentage overlap between two repertoires was calculated by dividing the number of shared unique clonotypes by the size of the smaller repertoire. Three approaches were used to assess repertoire richness: RTK rarefaction, the Chao1 estimator, and Recon v2.1 estimates of unobserved clonotypes. Generation probabilities were computed with OLGA for all TCRbeta clonotypes obtained by the gDNA method from a handful of donors. Here the immuneACCESS table is served through TCRdb, limited to in-frame sequences with V and J called. Missing clones are a known gap in these copies; in checked studies unresolved V genes cover under half, and the rest lacks a known reason. The V and J calls and clone size come from that table; D and trimming were worked out from the DNA. The sample contains approximately 2,000,000 clones, about 90% of them found a single time. The ten largest clones add up to around 0.35% of the sample.

The sample comprised naive CD4+ T cells from PBMCs. Sample cell subset or site, as interpreted from the label and publication: CD45RA+ positively selected. The TCR sequence derives from a man between 18 and 35 years old in good health. Some clones in this sample may be carry-over from other donors' samples. This chain is built from TRBV5-8 and TRBJ2-1; no confident D gene assignment can be made. The nucleotide sequence is TGTGCCAGCAGCTTGTACTCGAGCTCCTACAATGAGCAGTTCTTC. The translation is CASSLYSSSYNEQFF.